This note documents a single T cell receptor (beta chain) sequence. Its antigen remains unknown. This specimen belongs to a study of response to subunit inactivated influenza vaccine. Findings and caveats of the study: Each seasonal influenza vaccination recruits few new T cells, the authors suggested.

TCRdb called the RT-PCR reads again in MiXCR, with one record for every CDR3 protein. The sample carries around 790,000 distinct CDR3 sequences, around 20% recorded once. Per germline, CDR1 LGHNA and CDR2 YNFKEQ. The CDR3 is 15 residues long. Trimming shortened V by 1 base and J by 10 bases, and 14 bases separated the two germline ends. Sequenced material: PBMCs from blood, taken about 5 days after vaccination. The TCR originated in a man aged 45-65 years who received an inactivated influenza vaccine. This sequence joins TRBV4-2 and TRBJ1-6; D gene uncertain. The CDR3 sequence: CASSQVFRVGSPLHF. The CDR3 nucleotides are TGTGCCAGCAGCCAAGTTTTTCGGGTCGGGTCACCCCTCCACTTT.